The rows below give T cell receptor beta chains drawn from one sample of a study of T cells in Graves' hyperthyroidism and ophthalmopathy. MiXCR was run by TCRdb on the multiplex PCR reads, yielding one entry per CDR3 protein. The table includes about 570,000 distinct CDR3 sequences, 46% detected once. Material: peripheral blood or thyroid tissue (not recorded which). Source of these receptors: an adult woman with Graves' disease, either hyperthyroidism or ophthalmopathy (not recorded which). CDR3s include the opening cysteine and the closing phenylalanine or tryptophan. A D gene is named only where the DNA matches it firmly. Rows give clone size only sometimes, using once, few, many, or a class for an expanded clone.

CDR3 length: 13
clone size: .
V gene: TRBV20-1
J gene: TRBJ1-4
D gene: .
CDR3 DNA: TGCAGTGCTAGAGGACGGACTCAGGGAATAGTGTTTTTT
CDR3 protein: CSARGRTQGIVFF

CDR3 length: 12
clone size: .
V gene: TRBV12-3/TRBV12-4
J gene: TRBJ2-7
D gene: .
CDR3 DNA: TGTGCCAGCAGCACGGAGAACTACGAGCAGTACTTC
CDR3 protein: CASSTENYEQYF

CDR3 length: 12
clone size: many
V gene: TRBV10-3
J gene: TRBJ1-2
D gene: .
CDR3 DNA: TGTGCCATCAGTGAGTCACAGGATGGCTACACCTTC
CDR3 protein: CAISESQDGYTF

CDR3 length: 15
clone size: .
V gene: TRBV2
J gene: TRBJ1-3
D gene: .
CDR3 DNA: TGTGCCAGCAATTGGGGTGAGAGCTCTGGAAACACCATATATTTT
CDR3 protein: CASNWGESSGNTIYF

CDR3 length: 15
clone size: .
V gene: TRBV7-7
J gene: TRBJ2-5
D gene: TRBD2
CDR3 DNA: TGTGCCAGCAGCCGGGGACTAGCGCCACAAGAGACCCAGTACTTC
CDR3 protein: CASSRGLAPQETQYF

CDR3 length: 15
clone size: .
V gene: TRBV6-4
J gene: TRBJ2-2
D gene: TRBD1
CDR3 DNA: TGTGCCAGCAGTTTTTTGGACAGGGTGACCGGGGAGCTGTTTTTT
CDR3 protein: CASSFLDRVTGELFF

CDR3 length: 16
clone size: .
V gene: TRBV19
J gene: TRBJ2-6
D gene: .
CDR3 DNA: TGTGCCAGTAGTGCTCTCGCCGTGGCCGGGGCCAACGTCCTGACTTTC
CDR3 protein: CASSALAVAGANVLTF

CDR3 length: 14
clone size: many
V gene: TRBV7-9
J gene: TRBJ1-1
D gene: .
CDR3 DNA: TGTGCCAGCAGCTTCGGGGGAGAGGGCACTGAAGCTTTCTTT
CDR3 protein: CASSFGGEGTEAFF

CDR3 length: 14
clone size: .
V gene: TRBV2
J gene: TRBJ2-7
D gene: TRBD2
CDR3 DNA: TGTGCCAGCACTAATGAGCGGGGCTCCAACGAGCAGTACTTC
CDR3 protein: CASTNERGSNEQYF

CDR3 length: 12
clone size: .
V gene: TRBV20-1
J gene: TRBJ1-2
D gene: .
CDR3 DNA: TGCAGCACCTCTGGGGGGCGCCGGGGCTACACCTTC
CDR3 protein: CSTSGGRRGYTF

CDR3 length: 13
clone size: many
V gene: TRBV29-1
J gene: TRBJ2-7
D gene: TRBD2
CDR3 DNA: TGCAGCGCCCGACTAGCGGGAGTTTATGAGCAGTACTTC
CDR3 protein: CSARLAGVYEQYF

CDR3 length: 11
clone size: .
V gene: TRBV25-1
J gene: TRBJ2-7
D gene: TRBD1
CDR3 DNA: TGTGCCAGTTACTCAGGGGGCGAGCAGTACTTC
CDR3 protein: CASYSGGEQYF

CDR3 length: 12
clone size: many
V gene: TRBV10-2
J gene: TRBJ2-7
D gene: .
CDR3 DNA: TGCGCCAGCATGTTTGGGGCCCACGAGCAGTACTTC
CDR3 protein: CASMFGAHEQYF

CDR3 length: 14
clone size: .
V gene: TRBV29-1
J gene: TRBJ1-2
D gene: TRBD1
CDR3 DNA: TGCAGCGCCTGGAACCCGGGACAGAGATATGGCTACACCTTC
CDR3 protein: CSAWNPGQRYGYTF

CDR3 length: 15
clone size: many
V gene: TRBV15
J gene: TRBJ1-5
D gene: TRBD1
CDR3 DNA: TGTGCCACCAGCAGAGCGACAGGGGGTGGACAGCCCCAGCATTTT
CDR3 protein: CATSRATGGGQPQHF

CDR3 length: 13
clone size: .
V gene: TRBV2
J gene: TRBJ2-2
D gene: TRBD1
CDR3 DNA: TGTGCCAGCTCTGGGACAGGGGCCGGGGAGCTGTTTTTT
CDR3 protein: CASSGTGAGELFF

CDR3 length: 17
clone size: many
V gene: TRBV7-8
J gene: TRBJ2-5
D gene: TRBD2
CDR3 DNA: TGTGCCAGCAGCTTAGGGGGACTAGCGGGAGCGGCGGAGACCCAGTACTTC
CDR3 protein: CASSLGGLAGAAETQYF

CDR3 length: 13
clone size: many
V gene: TRBV7-2
J gene: TRBJ2-7
D gene: .
CDR3 DNA: TGTGCCAGCAGCTTAGGACACCCCTACGAGCAGTACTTC
CDR3 protein: CASSLGHPYEQYF

CDR3 length: 15
clone size: .
V gene: TRBV7-2
J gene: TRBJ2-6
D gene: .
CDR3 DNA: TGTGCCAGTCCGCCACTAGGATCTGGGGCCAACGTCCTGGCTTTC
CDR3 protein: CASPPLGSGANVLAF

CDR3 length: 16
clone size: .
V gene: TRBV24-1
J gene: TRBJ2-2
D gene: TRBD2
CDR3 DNA: TGTGCCACCAGTGATCCGAGACTAGCGGGGACCGGGGAGCTGTTTTTT
CDR3 protein: CATSDPRLAGTGELFF

CDR3 length: 14
clone size: many
V gene: TRBV7-9
J gene: TRBJ2-7
D gene: TRBD1
CDR3 DNA: TGTGCCAGCAGCCGCTACAGGGGGACCTACGAGCAGTACTTC
CDR3 protein: CASSRYRGTYEQYF

CDR3 length: 14
clone size: many
V gene: TRBV27
J gene: TRBJ1-2
D gene: .
CDR3 DNA: TGTGCCAGCAGTCTGGACGGAGCTAACTATGGCTACACCTTC
CDR3 protein: CASSLDGANYGYTF

CDR3 length: 12
clone size: once
V gene: TRBV2
J gene: TRBJ2-7
D gene: .
CDR3 DNA: TGTGCCAGCGGGGGAGGTCTCGGCGAGCAGTACTTC
CDR3 protein: CASGGGLGEQYF

CDR3 length: 13
clone size: few
V gene: TRBV5-1
J gene: TRBJ1-2
D gene: .
CDR3 DNA: TGCGCCAGCAGCTTGGGAGGACCCTTGGGCTACACCTTC
CDR3 protein: CASSLGGPLGYTF

CDR3 length: 16
clone size: .
V gene: TRBV19
J gene: TRBJ2-3
D gene: TRBD2
CDR3 DNA: TGTGCCAGTAGTACTACCGGGACTAGCGGCACAGATACGCAGTATTTT
CDR3 protein: CASSTTGTSGTDTQYF

CDR3 length: 17
clone size: .
V gene: TRBV5-4
J gene: TRBJ1-5
D gene: .
CDR3 DNA: TGTGCCAGCAGCTGGACCGGGACCGCCTTCGCCAATCAGCCCCAGCATTTT
CDR3 protein: CASSWTGTAFANQPQHF

CDR3 length: 16
clone size: .
V gene: TRBV7-2
J gene: TRBJ2-7
D gene: .
CDR3 DNA: TGTGCCAGCAGCTTAGTCGAGCGGAGTCCCCCGCTCGAGCAGTACTTC
CDR3 protein: CASSLVERSPPLEQYF

CDR3 length: 11
clone size: .
V gene: TRBV29-1
J gene: TRBJ1-3
D gene: .
CDR3 DNA: TGCAGCACCATCTCTGGAAACACCATATATTTT
CDR3 protein: CSTISGNTIYF

CDR3 length: 11
clone size: once
V gene: TRBV10-3
J gene: TRBJ2-7
D gene: .
CDR3 DNA: TGTGCCATTGCCAACAGGGCCGAGCAGTACTTC
CDR3 protein: CAIANRAEQYF

CDR3 length: 11
clone size: .
V gene: TRBV2
J gene: TRBJ1-4
D gene: .
CDR3 DNA: TGTGCCAGCAGTGTTCATGAAAAACTGTTTTTT
CDR3 protein: CASSVHEKLFF

CDR3 length: 15
clone size: .
V gene: TRBV29-1
J gene: TRBJ2-7
D gene: .
CDR3 DNA: TGCAGCGTTGATTCGGGCAGGGTGGATTCCTACGAGCAGTACTTC
CDR3 protein: CSVDSGRVDSYEQYF

CDR3 length: 15
clone size: few
V gene: TRBV5-6
J gene: TRBJ2-7
D gene: TRBD1
CDR3 DNA: TGTGCCAGCAGCCACCGGGACAGTCGATCCTACGAGCAGTACTTC
CDR3 protein: CASSHRDSRSYEQYF

CDR3 length: 17
clone size: many
V gene: TRBV5-1
J gene: TRBJ2-2
D gene: .
CDR3 DNA: TGCGCCAGCAGCTTGGCCCCAAGCGGAGCGAACACCGGGGAGCTGTTTTTT
CDR3 protein: CASSLAPSGANTGELFF

CDR3 length: 11
clone size: many
V gene: TRBV2
J gene: TRBJ2-7
D gene: .
CDR3 DNA: TGTGCCAGCATGCTGGAGAACGAGCAGTACTTC
CDR3 protein: CASMLENEQYF

CDR3 length: 11
clone size: .
V gene: TRBV5-5
J gene: TRBJ2-5
D gene: .
CDR3 DNA: TGTGCCAGCAGCTCACCAAGAACCCAGTACTTC
CDR3 protein: CASSSPRTQYF

CDR3 length: 13
clone size: .
V gene: TRBV7-9
J gene: TRBJ1-1
D gene: .
CDR3 DNA: TGTGCCAGCAGCTTCGAAACGGGTGATGAAGCTTTCTTT
CDR3 protein: CASSFETGDEAFF

CDR3 length: 15
clone size: .
V gene: TRBV7-8
J gene: TRBJ2-7
D gene: TRBD2
CDR3 DNA: TGTGCCAGCAGCCTAGAGCTAGCGGGAGCAGCCGAGCAGTACTTC
CDR3 protein: CASSLELAGAAEQYF

CDR3 length: 17
clone size: .
V gene: TRBV10-3
J gene: TRBJ2-5
D gene: TRBD2
CDR3 DNA: TGTGCCATCAGCGGACTAGCGGGAGACCGATACCAAGAGACCCAGTACTTC
CDR3 protein: CAISGLAGDRYQETQYF

CDR3 length: 10
clone size: .
V gene: TRBV20-1
J gene: TRBJ2-2
D gene: .
CDR3 DNA: .
CDR3 protein: CSAREGSCFF

CDR3 length: 15
clone size: .
V gene: TRBV14
J gene: TRBJ1-2
D gene: TRBD1
CDR3 DNA: TGTGCCAGCAGCCAAACCGGGACAGGGGCCTATGGCTACACCTTC
CDR3 protein: CASSQTGTGAYGYTF

CDR3 length: 13
clone size: .
V gene: TRBV19
J gene: TRBJ1-4
D gene: .
CDR3 DNA: TGTGCCAGTAGTAGGGGGCAAGAAGAAAAACTGTTTTTT
CDR3 protein: CASSRGQEEKLFF

CDR3 length: 13
clone size: .
V gene: TRBV9
J gene: TRBJ1-5
D gene: .
CDR3 DNA: TGTGCCAGCAGAGAGAGTGATTATCAGCCCCAGCATTTT
CDR3 protein: CASRESDYQPQHF

CDR3 length: 14
clone size: few
V gene: TRBV10-3
J gene: TRBJ1-3
D gene: .
CDR3 DNA: TGTGCTACTCAGGGCGCCAACACTGGAAACACCATATATTTT
CDR3 protein: CATQGANTGNTIYF

CDR3 length: 14
clone size: .
V gene: TRBV10-3
J gene: TRBJ1-2
D gene: .
CDR3 DNA: TGTGCCATCAGACAGACAGGCGACACTCGTGGCTACACCTTC
CDR3 protein: CAIRQTGDTRGYTF

CDR3 length: 17
clone size: .
V gene: TRBV6-5
J gene: TRBJ1-2
D gene: TRBD1
CDR3 DNA: TGTGCCATCAGTTACTCGGGACAGGGCCTAGACACGTATGGCTACACCTTC
CDR3 protein: CAISYSGQGLDTYGYTF

CDR3 length: 11
clone size: many
V gene: TRBV30
J gene: TRBJ1-3
D gene: .
CDR3 DNA: TGTGCCCGGACGGAAGGAAACACCATATATTTT
CDR3 protein: CARTEGNTIYF

CDR3 length: 16
clone size: many
V gene: TRBV4-1
J gene: TRBJ2-7
D gene: TRBD2
CDR3 DNA: TGCGCCAGCAGCCAAGGGGAGGGACTAGCGGGAAACGAGCAGTACTTC
CDR3 protein: CASSQGEGLAGNEQYF

CDR3 length: 14
clone size: many
V gene: TRBV25-1
J gene: TRBJ1-4
D gene: .
CDR3 DNA: TGTGCCAGCAGCCAGGGTAGGCGGTATGAAAAACTGTTTTTT
CDR3 protein: CASSQGRRYEKLFF

CDR3 length: 15
clone size: .
V gene: TRBV20-1
J gene: TRBJ1-5
D gene: .
CDR3 DNA: TGCAGTGCTAGAGATTACGGGGGGAACAATCAGCCCCAGCATTTT
CDR3 protein: CSARDYGGNNQPQHF

CDR3 length: 14
clone size: many
V gene: TRBV11-2
J gene: TRBJ2-7
D gene: .
CDR3 DNA: TGTGCCAGCAGCTTAGGGCTGGGGTTGGGCGAGCAGTACTTC
CDR3 protein: CASSLGLGLGEQYF

CDR3 length: 16
clone size: many
V gene: TRBV7-9
J gene: TRBJ1-5
D gene: TRBD1
CDR3 DNA: TGTGCCAGCAAATCAGGAAGGGACAGGCTTGAGTGGCCCCAGCATTTT
CDR3 protein: CASKSGRDRLEWPQHF

CDR3 length: 13
clone size: .
V gene: TRBV7-8
J gene: TRBJ2-3
D gene: .
CDR3 DNA: TGTGCCAGCAGCTCCAGACAGGAGGATACGCAGTATTTT
CDR3 protein: CASSSRQEDTQYF

CDR3 length: 14
clone size: .
V gene: TRBV5-1
J gene: TRBJ2-2
D gene: .
CDR3 DNA: TGCGCCAGCGTACAGAGCGCGAACACCGGGGAGCTGTTTTTT
CDR3 protein: CASVQSANTGELFF